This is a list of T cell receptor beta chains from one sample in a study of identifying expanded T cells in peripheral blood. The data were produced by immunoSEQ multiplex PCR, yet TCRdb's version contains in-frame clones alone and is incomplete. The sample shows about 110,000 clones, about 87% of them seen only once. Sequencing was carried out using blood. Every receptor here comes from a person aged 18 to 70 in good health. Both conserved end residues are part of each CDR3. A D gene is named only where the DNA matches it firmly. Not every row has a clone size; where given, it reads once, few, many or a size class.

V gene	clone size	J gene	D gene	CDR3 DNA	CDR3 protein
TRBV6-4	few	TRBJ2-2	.	TGTGCCACTCGCTTTCCCGGGGAGCTGTTTTTT	CATRFPGELFF
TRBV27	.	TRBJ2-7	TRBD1	TGTGCCAGCAGGGGCATGACAGGGGGTCGCAACGAGCAGTACTTC	CASRGMTGGRNEQYF
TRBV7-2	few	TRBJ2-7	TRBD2	TGTGCCAGCAGCTTAGGGGGGGCTAGCGGGAGGTCTCAGGAGCAGTACTTC	CASSLGGASGRSQEQYF
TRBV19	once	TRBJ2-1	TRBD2	TGTGCCAGTAGTGCTCCGGGACTAGAGTCCTACAATGAGCAGTTCTTC	CASSAPGLESYNEQFF
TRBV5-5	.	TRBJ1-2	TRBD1	TGTGCCAGCAGCACTACAGGGGACTATGGCTACACCTTC	CASSTTGDYGYTF
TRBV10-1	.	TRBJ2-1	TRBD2	TGCGCCAGCAGTCCCGGGACTAGCGGGAGCTCCTACAATGAGCAGTTCTTC	CASSPGTSGSSYNEQFF
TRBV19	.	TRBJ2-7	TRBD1	TGTGCCAGTAGTGCCTCCGGGACAGGGGAGACCTACGAGCAGTACTTC	CASSASGTGETYEQYF
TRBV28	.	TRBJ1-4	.	TGTGCCAGCAGTTCCGTATTTGACAGCTCCCCTAATGAAAAACTGTTTTTT	CASSSVFDSSPNEKLFF
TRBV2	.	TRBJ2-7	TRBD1	TGTGCCAGCAGTACCCTCCCCGGGACAGGGGGCGGCGAGCAGTACTTC	CASSTLPGTGGGEQYF
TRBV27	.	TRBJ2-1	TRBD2	TGTGCCAGCAGCCTTGTAGCGGGAGGGTACAATGAGCAGTTCTTC	CASSLVAGGYNEQFF
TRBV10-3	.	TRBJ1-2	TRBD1	TGTGCCATCAGTGACCGGACAGGGGGTAACTATGGCTACACCTTC	CAISDRTGGNYGYTF
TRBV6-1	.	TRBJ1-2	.	TGTGCCAGCTTAGTAGAGGACTATGGCTACACCTTC	CASLVEDYGYTF
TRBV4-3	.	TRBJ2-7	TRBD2	TGCGCCAGCAGCCAAGGGACTAGCGGGACCTACGAGCAGTACTTC	CASSQGTSGTYEQYF
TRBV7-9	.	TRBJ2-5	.	TGTGCCAGCAACCTAAACTTGGGGGCTAGCGGCAATAAGACCCAGTACTTC	CASNLNLGASGNKTQYF
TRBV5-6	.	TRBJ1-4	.	TGTGCCAGCAGTCAATGGGGACTAGCGACTAATGAAAAACTGTTTTTT	CASSQWGLATNEKLFF
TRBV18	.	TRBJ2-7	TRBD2	TGTGCCAGCTCACTTAGGCCGGGACTAGCGGACCTGAGGGGCTCCTACGAGCAGTACTTC	CASSLRPGLADLRGSYEQYF
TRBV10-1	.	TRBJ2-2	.	TGCGCCAGCAGTTCGGGACGCTTAAACACCGGGGAGCTGTTTTTT	CASSSGRLNTGELFF
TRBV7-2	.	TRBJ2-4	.	TGTGCCAGCAGCCCCGTTGAGTTAGTGTTAATTGCCAAAAACATTCAGTACTTC	CASSPVELVLIAKNIQYF
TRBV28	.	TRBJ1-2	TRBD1	TGTGCCAGCAGTTTAATAGGACAGGGCGCTAACTATGGCTACACCTTC	CASSLIGQGANYGYTF
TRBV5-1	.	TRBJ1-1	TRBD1	TGCGCCAGCAGCATTACAGGGGACACTGAAGCTTTCTTT	CASSITGDTEAFF
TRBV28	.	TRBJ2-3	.	TGTGCCAGCGGGGGCCGCGCCTCAGATACGCAGTATTTT	CASGGRASDTQYF
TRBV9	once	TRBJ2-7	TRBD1	TGTGCCAGCAGCGTAGAAGGGGGCTGGGGACGCGAGCAGTACTTC	CASSVEGGWGREQYF
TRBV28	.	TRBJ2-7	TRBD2	TGTGCCAGCAATAAAGCGGGAGGGGGCTACGAGCAGTACTTC	CASNKAGGGYEQYF
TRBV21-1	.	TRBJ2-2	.	TGTGCCAGCAGACGGGGGCGACGTAACACCGGGGAGCTGTTTTTT	CASRRGRRNTGELFF
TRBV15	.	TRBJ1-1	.	TGTGCCACCAGCAGAGATTATAAGTTGGCGGACACTGAAGCTTTCTTT	CATSRDYKLADTEAFF
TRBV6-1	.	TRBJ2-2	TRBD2	TGTGCCAGCAGTGCCCTGGGTACTAGCGCCGGGGAGCTGTTTTTT	CASSALGTSAGELFF
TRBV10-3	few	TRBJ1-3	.	TGTGCCATCAGTGCCGGACAGATTGGAAACACCATATATTTT	CAISAGQIGNTIYF
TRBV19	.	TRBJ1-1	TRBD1	TGTGCCAGTAGTAGGGGACAGGGCGTCGGGAGGACTGAAGCTTTCTTT	CASSRGQGVGRTEAFF
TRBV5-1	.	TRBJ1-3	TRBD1	TGCGCCAGCAGCCAAGGGACAGGCCCTGGAAACACCATATATTTT	CASSQGTGPGNTIYF
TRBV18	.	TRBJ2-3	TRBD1	TGTGCCAGCTCACCACCGGACAGGGTCGCGTATTTT	CASSPPDRVAYF
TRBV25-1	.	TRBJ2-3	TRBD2	TGTGCCAGCAGTGAATTGGGGGGGTCCGATACGCAGTATTTT	CASSELGGSDTQYF
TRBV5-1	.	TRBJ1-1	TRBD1	TGCGCCAGCAGCATACAGGGGGATGAAGCTTTCTTT	CASSIQGDEAFF
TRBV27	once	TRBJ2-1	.	TGTGCCAGCAGTGAGGGGGGGTACAATGAGCAGTTCTTC	CASSEGGYNEQFF
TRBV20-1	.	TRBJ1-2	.	TGCAGTGCTAGTTTGGGGTCTGGCTACACCTTC	CSASLGSGYTF
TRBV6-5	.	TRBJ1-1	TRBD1	TGTGCCAGCAGTTACGGGACAGCGAATATGAACACTGAAGCTTTCTTT	CASSYGTANMNTEAFF
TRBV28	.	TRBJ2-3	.	TGTGCCAGCCAAGCGAGGGGGAGAGATACGCAGTATTTT	CASQARGRDTQYF
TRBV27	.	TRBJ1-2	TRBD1	TGTGCCAGCAGTCCCGGCCCTACAGGGACAGGGAGGACTAACTATGGCTACACCTTC	CASSPGPTGTGRTNYGYTF
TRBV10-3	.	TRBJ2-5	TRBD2	TGTGCCATCAGTGATGCGGGAGTGGTGGAGACCCAGTACTTC	CAISDAGVVETQYF
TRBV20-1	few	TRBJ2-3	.	TGCAGTGCTGAGATCTGGAATACGCAGTATTTT	CSAEIWNTQYF
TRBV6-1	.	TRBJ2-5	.	TGTGCCAGCAGTGGGCATTCTCAAGAGACCCAGTACTTC	CASSGHSQETQYF
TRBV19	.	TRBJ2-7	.	TGTGCCAGTAGTATTGCTGCTAGCGAACACTACGAGCAGTACTTC	CASSIAASEHYEQYF
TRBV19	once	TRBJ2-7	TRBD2	TGTGCCAGTAGTATAATCAGCGGGAGGGCCTACGAGCAGTACTTC	CASSIISGRAYEQYF
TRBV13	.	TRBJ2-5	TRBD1	TGTGCCAGCAGCCCGGACAGGGTAGAGACCCAGTACTTC	CASSPDRVETQYF
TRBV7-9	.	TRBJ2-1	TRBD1	TGTGCCAGCAGCAGTCCCGGGACAGGGATGGGGGACAATGAGCAGTTCTTC	CASSSPGTGMGDNEQFF
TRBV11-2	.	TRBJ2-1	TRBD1	TGTGCCAGCAGTCATACAGGGGACAATGAGCAGTTCTTC	CASSHTGDNEQFF
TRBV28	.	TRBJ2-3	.	TGTGCCAGCAGACCCAGGGCCCCCAGCACAGATACGCAGTATTTT	CASRPRAPSTDTQYF
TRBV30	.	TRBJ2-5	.	TGTGCCTGGAGTATCGGAGAGACCCAGTACTTC	CAWSIGETQYF
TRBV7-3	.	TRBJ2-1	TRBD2	TGTGCCAGCAGCTTGGGAGGGAACTACAATGAGCAGTTCTTC	CASSLGGNYNEQFF
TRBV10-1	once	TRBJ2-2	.	TGCGCCAGCAGTGAAACAGGACAGACAGACACCGGGGAGCTGTTTTTT	CASSETGQTDTGELFF
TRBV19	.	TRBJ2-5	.	TGTGCCAGTAGCCCGGGGGAACAAGAGACCCAGTACTTC	CASSPGEQETQYF
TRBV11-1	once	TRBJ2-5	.	TGTGCCAGCAGCTTAGACGGAGAAGAGACCCAGTACTTC	CASSLDGEETQYF
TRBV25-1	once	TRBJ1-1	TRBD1	TGTGCCAGCAGTGAAGGACAGGGGGAAGCTTTCTTT	CASSEGQGEAFF
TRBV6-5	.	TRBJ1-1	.	TGTGCCAGCAGTTACATAGGTGAAGCTTTCTTT	CASSYIGEAFF
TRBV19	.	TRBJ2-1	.	TGTGCCAGTAGTTATGGCCTACAGAGATCCTACAATGAGCAGTTCTTC	CASSYGLQRSYNEQFF
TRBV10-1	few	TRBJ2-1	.	TGCGCCAGCAGTTGGGGGGGCAGCTCCTACAATGAGCAGTTCTTC	CASSWGGSSYNEQFF
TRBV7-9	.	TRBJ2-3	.	TGTGCCAGCAGCGGGACCTGGAGCGGCGCAGATACGCAGTATTTT	CASSGTWSGADTQYF